The source of this T cell receptor (beta chain) is a study of CD8+CD57+ T cells in acquired aplastic anemia. The overall study: The DNA of sorted CD4+ and CD8+ cells averaged around 3 ug.

This clonotype was detected many times. CDR3 and TCR beta VDJ profiling relied on a genomic DNA template. TCRdb redid the calling of the reads with MiXCR, one entry per CDR3 protein. The sample includes around 430,000 distinct CDR3 sequences, over 25% seen only once; the top ten take 0.75% to 0.95%. The CDR3 is 13 residues long. In germline, CDR1 is SGHTA, CDR2 FQGNSA. The trim removed 4 bases at V and 7 bases at J, leaving 6 bases unmatched. Sequencing involved patients with CD8+CD57+ cell expansion previously shown by flow cytometry. Acquired aplastic anemia of severe grade affected all patients. When blood sampling took place, the patients had received no therapy.

The source of this sequence is a human donor with aplastic anemia. The chain joins TRBV7-2 to TRBJ2-7; 8 bases map to TRBD1. The sample taken for sequencing was sorted CD4+, CD8+, or CD8+CD57+ T cells (not recorded which) from PBMCs. The CDR3 DNA is TGTGCCAGCAGCTCTCAGGGGGCGCAAGAGCAGTACTTC. Translation: CASSSQGAQEQYF.